These 6 T cell receptor beta chains were sequenced from one sample in a study of blood T cell repertoires in COVID-19. Clones were read by immunoSEQ multiplex PCR, and TCRdb kept only the in-frame ones, dropping some. The sample lists around 97,000 clones, around nine tenths occurring once. The sample was peripheral blood. Every receptor here comes from a man aged 50-60 years in a cohort sampled during active COVID-19.

This clone came up many times. The same CDR3 is also encoded by other DNA sequences in this sample. CDR3 sequence (DNA): TGTGCCAGCAGCTTACTAGGGGGAGACCAGCCCCAGCATTTT. This codes for CASSLLGGDQPQHF. The chain carries TRBV7-2 and TRBJ1-5; a weak D match, TRBD1 (6 bases). Trimming removed 2 bases at V and 7 bases at J, with 12 bases between. CDR3 length equals 14 residues. Germline values: CDR1 SGHTA, CDR2 FQGNSA.

The chain has TRBV3-1 (or the pseudogene TRBV3-2) and TRBJ2-1, with D possibly being TRBD1 (5 bases). There are 15 residues in the CDR3. Trimming removed 4 bases from V and 5 bases from J, with 15 bases in between. CDR1 and CDR2 (germline): LGHDT, YNNKEL (reference sequence). The CDR3 reads CASSRTRGNDNEQFF. The CDR3 nucleotides read TGTGCCAGCAGCCGGACAAGGGGTAATGACAATGAGCAGTTCTTC.

This clone was observed a single time. The chain is built from TRBV5-1 and TRBJ2-2; TRBD1 agrees at 12 bases. Germline V gene data show CDR1 as SGHRS and CDR2 as YFSETQ. V gave up 2 bases and J gave up 2 bases; unmatched junction bases: 10. This CDR3 has 19 amino acids. This chain's CDR3 is CASSLRGQGAPLNTGELFF. CDR3 nucleotide sequence: TGCGCCAGCAGCTTAAGGGGACAGGGGGCCCCGCTAAACACCGGGGAGCTGTTTTTT.

The chain combines TRBV5-6 with TRBJ2-1, with 10 bases aligning to TRBD1. This CDR3 has 15 residues. Germline trimming cut 4 bases from V and 3 bases from J; bases unmatched to any gene: 4. Germline CDR1 SGHDT, CDR2 YYEEEE. Here the CDR3 reads CASSTGQGGYNEQFF. The DNA for the CDR3 is TGTGCCAGCAGCACCGGACAGGGGGGCTACAATGAGCAGTTCTTC.

The gene calls are TRBV7-8 and TRBJ2-7; 9 bases map to TRBD1. Germline CDR1 is SGHVS and CDR2 is FQNEAQ. The CDR3 has 15 residues. V was pared by 3 bases and J by 2 bases, with 5 bases of the junction left unmatched. The CDR3 spells CASSFLDRGAYEQYF. The CDR3 DNA sequence: TGTGCCAGCAGCTTTCTCGACAGGGGGGCCTACGAGCAGTACTTC.

This rearrangement joins TRBV28 to TRBJ2-2, with D possibly being TRBD2 (5 bases). Germline V gene sequence: CDR1 MDHEN, CDR2 SYDVKM. The CDR3 length is 15 residues. The V end lost 6 bases, the J end lost 6 bases, and 17 bases lay between the germline ends. In DNA, the CDR3 is TGTGCCAGCAGGAGGACTGGGTCCCTTTCCGGGGAGCTGTTTTTT. This translates into CASRRTGSLSGELFF.